The 32 T cell receptor beta chains below all came from one sample that was sequenced in a study of T cell responses to AZD1222 COVID-19 vaccine. Clones were read by immunoSEQ multiplex PCR, and TCRdb kept only the in-frame ones, dropping some. Of roughly 110,000 clones detected, approximately 86% appear once; the ten largest clones hold around 4.3%. The sample in question was peripheral blood, obtained on day 0 of AZD1222 vaccination. Every receptor here comes from an adult in good health.

The V call is TRBV6-5, the J call TRBJ2-2; TRBD2 matches 9 bases. This CDR3 contains 15 residues. The ends lost 4 bases at V and 7 bases at J; junction bases unmatched: 7. Germline CDR1 and CDR2: MNHEY and SVGAGI. The CDR3 bases are TGTGCCAGCAGTTTCGAAGCGGGGGGCGGCGGGGAGCTGTTTTTT. The encoded protein is CASSFEAGGGGELFF.

The chain recombines TRBV7-9 with TRBJ2-5; TRBD2 matches at 12 bases. Germline CDR1 SEHNR, CDR2 FQNEAQ (reference sequence). This CDR3 comprises 15 residues. The V and J ends lost 4 bases and 4 bases, in that order; junction bases with no gene match: 4. CDR3 bases: TGTGCCAGCAGCTCTAGCGGGAGGGCCCGAGAGACCCAGTACTTC. Translation gives CASSSSGRARETQYF.

This chain links TRBV23-1 with TRBJ1-1, with a possible D match to TRBD1 (5 bases). TRBV23-1 is an ORF; its function is uncertain. V lost 7 bases and J lost 6, with 15 bases in between. The CDR3 is made up of 13 amino acids. CDR3 DNA sequence: TGCGCCAGCAAGGACACCACTGAGGCTGAAGCTTTCTTT. Protein: CASKDTTEAEAFF.

Points on this clone: The DNA is omitted, as the CDR3 cannot be located on it reliably, and the CDR3 follows TCRdb's listing. The CDR3 sequence: CASSSSDRAYGYTF. The rearrangement links TRBV5-4 to TRBJ1-2; the D call TRBD1 from the table was never checked on the DNA. CDR1 and CDR2 from the germline V gene are SGHNT and YYREEE (reference sequence). The CDR3 length is 14 residues, termini included.

CDR3 DNA sequence: TGTGCCGTCGGGCCTAGCAATCAGCCCCAGCATTTT. Amino acid sequence: CAVGPSNQPQHF. This sequence joins TRBV10-3 and TRBJ1-5, with D unresolved. The V and J ends lost 11 bases and 0 bases respectively, with 8 bases between them. Germline V gene data show CDR1 as ENHRY and CDR2 as SYGVKD. The CDR3 has 12 amino acids.

This clone has a count of ten or more. J is TRBJ1-3 and V is TRBV19; D remains unclear. Germline-derived CDR1 and CDR2 are LNHDA and SQIVND (reference sequence). With 7 bases removed from V and 0 bases from J, the gap between germline ends came to 10 bases. The CDR3 covers 14 residues. In nucleotides, the CDR3 is TGTGCCAGTATTGGGTTTCTCTCTGGAAACACCATATATTTT. The encoded protein is CASIGFLSGNTIYF.

The chain has TRBV20-1 and TRBJ1-6; possibly TRBD1 for D (5 bases). The CDR3 consists of 15 residues. The V and J ends lost 3 bases and 6 bases respectively, with 15 bases between them. From germline, CDR1 is DFQATT and CDR2 SNEGSKA (reference sequence). This chain's CDR3 is CSASRGGEGNSPLHF. In DNA form, the CDR3 reads TGCAGTGCTAGTCGGGGAGGGGAAGGTAATTCACCCCTCCACTTT.

The chain uses TRBV9 and TRBJ2-1, with 10 bases fitting TRBD2. The length of the CDR3 is 13 residues. Losses at the gene ends were 0 bases for V and 14 bases for J; bases not matched to a gene: 5. Germline values: CDR1 SGDLS, CDR2 YYNGEE. The CDR3 DNA sequence: TGTGCCAGCAGCGTAGAACTAGCGGGGCGGAAGTTCTTC. Amino acid sequence: CASSVELAGRKFF. The variable domain in full, with the rest retrieved from reference TRBV9 and TRBJ2-1, is DSGVTQTPKHLITATGQRVTLRCSPRSGDLSVYWYQQSLDQGLQFLIQYYNGEERAKGNILERFSAQQFPDLHSELNLSSLELGDSALYFCASSVELAGRKFFGPGTRLTVL.

This chain uses TRBV5-1 with TRBJ2-7; 12 bases agree with TRBD2. Trimming at V came to 7 bases and at J to 5 bases, leaving 10 bases not matched to a gene. CDR3 length equals 15 residues. CDR1 SGHRS and CDR2 YFSETQ come from the germline V gene. CDR3 nucleotide sequence: TGCGCCAGCGGGACTACTAGCGGGAGGTTCGACGAGCAGTACTTC. This gives the protein CASGTTSGRFDEQYF. The full variable domain, rest sourced from reference TRBV5-1 and TRBJ2-7, is KAGVTQTPRYLIKTRGQQVTLSCSPISGHRSVSWYQQTPGQGLQFLFEYFSETQRNKGNFPGRFSGRQFSNSRSEMNVSTLELGDSALYLCASGTTSGRFDEQYFGPGTRLTVT.

This chain uses TRBV28 with TRBJ1-2; D might be TRBD1 (5 bases). The CDR3 length is 14 residues. The V gene's germline CDR1 is MDHEN and CDR2 SYDVKM. V was cut by 8 bases and J by 4 bases, with 17 bases left in between. CDR3 sequence (DNA): TGTGCCAGCTTAATAGGGGATCGCGCCTATGGCTACACCTTC. Protein: CASLIGDRAYGYTF.

This clone was detected only once. The chain recombines TRBV24-1 with TRBJ2-5; D is unresolved. Trimming shortened V by 4 bases and J by 4 bases, and 12 bases separated the two germline ends. This CDR3 is 14 amino acids long. Germline lookup yields CDR1 KGHDR and CDR2 SFDVKD. The CDR3 DNA follows: TGTGCCACCAGTGAATCCGGACGGGTAGAGACCCAGTACTTC. Amino acid sequence: CATSESGRVETQYF.

The chain recombines TRBV15 with TRBJ1-2, with 7 nucleotides matching TRBD1. Germline lookup yields CDR1 LNHNV and CDR2 YYDKDF (reference sequence). The CDR3 covers 16 residues. V lost 5 bases to trimming and J lost 0 bases; unmatched junction nucleotides: 9. Written as DNA, the CDR3 is TGTGCCACCAGCGGGTCCAGGCAGGGGGCTAACTATGGCTACACCTTC. It yields the protein CATSGSRQGANYGYTF.

The gene calls are TRBV5-1 and TRBJ1-1; TRBD1 matches at 8 bases. The CDR3 loop spans 15 amino acids. The germline CDR1 and CDR2 sequences are SGHRS and YFSETQ. The V and J ends lost 1 base and 1 base, in that order; junction bases with no gene match: 3. For the CDR3, the DNA is TGCGCCAGCAGCTTGTCAGGGGGCCGGAACACTGAAGCTTTCTTT. This translates into CASSLSGGRNTEAFF.

This chain connects TRBV7-9 to TRBJ1-6; D possibly corresponds to TRBD1 (5 bases). V dropped 1 base and J dropped 5 bases, with 9 bases sitting between them. This CDR3 is 15 amino acids long. The V gene's germline CDR1 is SEHNR and CDR2 FQNEAQ (reference sequence). CDR3 bases: TGTGCCAGCAGCTTAGGGGGCGAGAATAATTCACCCCTCCACTTT. The encoded protein is CASSLGGENNSPLHF. The complete variable domain, with remaining parts taken from reference TRBV7-9 and TRBJ1-6, reads DTGVSQNPRHKITKRGQNVTFRCDPISEHNRLYWYRQTLGQGPEFLTYFQNEAQLEKSRLLSDRFSAERPKGSFSTLEIQRTEQGDSAMYLCASSLGGENNSPLHFGNGTRLTVT.

V gene TRBV6-6 combines with J gene TRBJ2-7; 7 nucleotides align to TRBD2. CDR3 length equals 15 residues. J lost 0 bases, V lost 4 bases, and 6 bases had no gene match. Germline V gene sequence: CDR1 MNHNY, CDR2 SVGAGI (reference sequence). This chain's CDR3 is CASSSGLLTSYEQYF. In DNA form, the CDR3 reads TGTGCCAGCAGTTCGGGACTACTAACCTCCTACGAGCAGTACTTC.

In this sample, this clone turned up many times. The CDR3 here is CASSPAGRELDTQYF. CDR3 nucleotide sequence: TGTGCCAGCAGCCCCGCCGGGCGGGAGTTAGATACGCAGTATTTT. The genes are TRBV7-8 and TRBJ2-3, with 7 bases aligning to TRBD2. CDR1 and CDR2 (germline): SGHVS, FQNEAQ. J gave up 5 bases and V 5 bases, and 10 bases lay outside the gene matches. The CDR3 has 15 amino acids.

The CDR3 DNA sequence: TGTGCCAGCAGCCCCGGGACTAGCGACCAAGAGACCCAGTACTTC. Protein product: CASSPGTSDQETQYF. The V call is TRBV7-9, the J call TRBJ2-5, with 10 bases identical to TRBD2. Losses at the gene ends were 5 bases for V and 0 bases for J; bases not matched to a gene: 3. The CDR3 totals 15 residues. Germline CDR1 reads SEHNR; CDR2 reads FQNEAQ (reference sequence).

Here the CDR3 DNA reads TGTGCCAGCAGTAAATATAGCGGGCGGGATGAGCAGTTCTTC. Encoded protein: CASSKYSGRDEQFF. J is TRBJ2-1 and V is TRBV27; 7 positions match TRBD2. The V segment lost 5 bases and the J segment 8 bases; nucleotides outside the gene matches: 9. Germline lookup yields CDR1 MNHEY and CDR2 SMNVEV (reference sequence). The CDR3 is made up of 14 amino acids.

The V and J genes are TRBV5-1 and TRBJ1-2; D is undetermined. CDR3 length: 13 amino acids. The germline gives CDR1 SGHRS, CDR2 YFSETQ. V lost 0 bases, J lost 8 bases, and 11 bases lay in between. The chain's CDR3 is CASSLAFNTGYTF. CDR3 DNA: TGCGCCAGCAGCTTGGCATTTAACACCGGCTACACCTTC.

This chain links TRBV4-3 with TRBJ2-1; D possibly corresponds to TRBD2 (7 bases). V was shortened by 0 bases and J by 8 bases, with 14 bases between the two germline ends. The germline V gene encodes CDR1 LGHNA and CDR2 YSLEER. CDR3 length equals 15 residues. Here the CDR3 reads CASSQDRGAEDEQFF. The CDR3 DNA follows: TGCGCCAGCAGCCAAGACCGGGGGGCCGAGGATGAGCAGTTCTTC.

Only one count was recorded for this clone. The chain recombines TRBV29-1 with TRBJ2-7; D may be TRBD1 (6 bases). Deletions cut 6 bases from V and 2 bases from J, with 20 bases between. CDR1 and CDR2 (germline): SQVTM, ANQGSEA. This CDR3 contains 15 residues. CDR3 loop: CSVLGATQGPYEQYF. The CDR3 DNA reads TGCAGCGTGTTGGGGGCGACACAGGGTCCCTACGAGCAGTACTTC.

The chain joins TRBV6-2 or TRBV6-3 to TRBJ2-2; D may be TRBD1 (7 bases). Trimming pared 5 bases from V and 1 base from J, leaving 11 bases between. This CDR3 region has 15 residues. Germline CDR1 reads MNHEY; CDR2 reads SVGEGT. In DNA, the CDR3 is TGTGCCAGCAGTAACCAGGGGGGGAACACCGGGGAGCTGTTTTTT. Encoded protein: CASSNQGGNTGELFF.

The gene calls are TRBV5-4 and TRBJ1-2; D unclear. Germline CDR1 reads SGHNT; CDR2 reads YYREEE (reference sequence). The CDR3 loop spans 14 amino acids. V dropped 3 bases and J dropped 4 bases, with 13 bases sitting between them. The CDR3 DNA reads TGTGCCAGCAGCTCGCCGGGAGTTTTCTATGGCTACACCTTC. Translating it yields CASSSPGVFYGYTF.

This clone was counted a few times. This sequence joins TRBV11-2 and TRBJ1-2, with a tentative D call TRBD1 (5 bases). Germline-derived CDR1 and CDR2 are SGHAT and FQNNGV. The CDR3 totals 15 residues. Trimming cost V 5 bases and J 3 bases, with 16 bases left between them. The CDR3 bases are TGTGCCAGCAGCCCAGGCCCGGGGACCCACTATGGCTACACCTTC. Amino acids: CASSPGPGTHYGYTF.

The chain uses TRBV11-2 and TRBJ1-4; 8 nucleotides match TRBD1. The CDR3 length is 16 residues. The J segment lost 3 bases and the V segment lost 5 bases, leaving 8 bases of the junction unmatched. Germline values: CDR1 SGHAT, CDR2 FQNNGV. The CDR3, as DNA: TGTGCCAGCAGCCACACCCCGGGACAGGCTAATGAAAAACTGTTTTTT. Translation gives CASSHTPGQANEKLFF.

J is TRBJ1-2 and V is TRBV27; D is uncertain. CDR3 length: 12 residues. V was clipped by 3 bases and J by 7 bases, with 9 bases between them. Germline V lookup: CDR1 MNHEY, CDR2 SMNVEV (reference sequence). The CDR3 loop reads CASSFRNGGYTF. CDR3 in DNA: TGTGCCAGCAGTTTTAGAAATGGTGGCTACACCTTC.

The chain is built from TRBV10-1 and TRBJ2-3; 9 bases fit TRBD2. The CDR3 has 15 residues. Germline loops: CDR1 WNHNN, CDR2 SYGVQD (reference sequence). Trimming cost V 6 bases and J 5 bases; bases outside gene matches: 9. The CDR3 DNA follows: TGCGCCAGCAGGGTTGCTAGCGGGAATATAGATACGCAGTATTTT. Translation gives CASRVASGNIDTQYF.

The chain combines TRBV7-8 with TRBJ1-4, with D uncertain. Trimming cost V 8 bases and J 2 bases, with 9 bases left between them. Germline V gene lookup returns CDR1 SGHVS and CDR2 FQNEAQ. The CDR3 is made up of 13 amino acids. In DNA, the CDR3 is TGTGCCAGCGTGAGGCGGACTAATGAAAAACTGTTTTTT. Translating it yields CASVRRTNEKLFF.

The CDR3 reads CASSLTQGANYGYTF. The CDR3 DNA is TGTGCCAGCAGCTTAACCCAGGGGGCGAACTATGGCTACACCTTC. The chain recombines TRBV7-9 with TRBJ1-2; 8 bases are a match to TRBD1. The CDR3 is 15 residues long. The germline gives CDR1 SEHNR, CDR2 FQNEAQ (reference sequence). V trimming: 2 bases; J trimming: 2 bases; junction bases outside the gene matches: 4.

The gene calls are TRBV6-1 and TRBJ1-1; TRBD1 matches at 7 bases. CDR3 length equals 15 residues. Germline CDR1 MNHNS, CDR2 SASEGT. V lost 1 base, J lost 1 base, and 3 bases stayed unmatched. The CDR3 spells CASSEEPGGNTEAFF. As DNA, the CDR3 is TGTGCCAGCAGTGAAGAGCCAGGGGGGAACACTGAAGCTTTCTTT.

A single count supports this clone. This rearrangement joins TRBV4-2 to TRBJ2-7, with 10 positions matching TRBD1. Losses at the gene ends were 0 bases for V and 2 bases for J; bases not matched to a gene: 4. The germline CDR1 and CDR2 sequences are LGHNA and YNFKEQ. The CDR3 has 16 residues. CDR3 in amino acids: CASSQETGGAPYEQYF. CDR3 sequence (DNA): TGTGCCAGCAGCCAAGAGACAGGGGGCGCCCCCTACGAGCAGTACTTC.

This chain connects TRBV5-6 to TRBJ1-5; D is unclear. The germline V and J ends were trimmed by 2 bases and 4 bases, with 4 bases remaining between them. The CDR3 sequence is 12 residues long. CDR1 SGHDT and CDR2 YYEEEE come from the germline V gene. CDR3 in DNA: TGTGCCAGCAGCTTCCAGAATCAGCCCCAGCATTTT. Translation: CASSFQNQPQHF.